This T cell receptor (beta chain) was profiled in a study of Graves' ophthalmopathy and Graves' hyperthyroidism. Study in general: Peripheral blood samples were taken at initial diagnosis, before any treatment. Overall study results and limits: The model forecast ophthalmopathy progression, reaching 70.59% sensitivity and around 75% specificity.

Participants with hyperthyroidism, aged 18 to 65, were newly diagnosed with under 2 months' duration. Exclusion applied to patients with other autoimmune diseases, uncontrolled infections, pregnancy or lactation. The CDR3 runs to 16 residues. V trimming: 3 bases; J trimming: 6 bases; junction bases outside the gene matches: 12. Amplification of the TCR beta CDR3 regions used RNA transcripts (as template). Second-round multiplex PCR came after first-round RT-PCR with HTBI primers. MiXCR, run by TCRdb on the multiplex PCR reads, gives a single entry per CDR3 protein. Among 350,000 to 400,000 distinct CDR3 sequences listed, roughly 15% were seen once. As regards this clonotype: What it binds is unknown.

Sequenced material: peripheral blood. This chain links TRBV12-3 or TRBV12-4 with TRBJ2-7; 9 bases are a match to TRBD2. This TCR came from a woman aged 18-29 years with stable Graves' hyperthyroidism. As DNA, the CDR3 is TGTGCCAGCAGTTTTCTGGCGGGGGGGCTCCGGGGCGAGCAGTACTTC. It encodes CASSFLAGGLRGEQYF.